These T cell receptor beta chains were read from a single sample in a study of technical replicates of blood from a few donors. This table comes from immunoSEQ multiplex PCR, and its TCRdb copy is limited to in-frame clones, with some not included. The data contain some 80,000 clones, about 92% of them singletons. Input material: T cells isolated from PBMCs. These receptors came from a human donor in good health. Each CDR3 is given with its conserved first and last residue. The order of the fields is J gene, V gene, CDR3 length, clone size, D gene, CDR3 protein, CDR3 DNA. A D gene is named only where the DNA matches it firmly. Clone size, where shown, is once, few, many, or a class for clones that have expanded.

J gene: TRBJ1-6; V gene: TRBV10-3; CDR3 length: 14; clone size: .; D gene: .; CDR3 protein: CAISEETAGSPLHF; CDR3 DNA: TGTGCCATCAGTGAGGAGACAGCCGGTTCACCCCTCCACTTT
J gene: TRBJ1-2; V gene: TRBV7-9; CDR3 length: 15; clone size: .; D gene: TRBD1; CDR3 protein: CASSEPGTGSFGYTF; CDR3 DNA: TGTGCCAGCAGCGAACCAGGGACAGGGAGTTTTGGCTACACCTTC
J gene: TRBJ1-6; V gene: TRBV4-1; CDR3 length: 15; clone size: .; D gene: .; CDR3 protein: CASSQDRPDNSPLHF; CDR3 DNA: TGCGCCAGCAGCCAAGATCGCCCAGATAATTCACCCCTCCACTTT
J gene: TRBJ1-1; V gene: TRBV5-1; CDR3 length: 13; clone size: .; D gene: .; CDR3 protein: CASSLAFLSEAFF; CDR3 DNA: TGCGCCAGCAGCTTGGCCTTCCTTTCTGAAGCTTTCTTT
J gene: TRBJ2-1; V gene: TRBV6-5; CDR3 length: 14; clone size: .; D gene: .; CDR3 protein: CASSLRGSVLGQFF; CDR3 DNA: TGTGCCAGCAGTTTAAGGGGATCGGTTTTAGGGCAGTTCTTC
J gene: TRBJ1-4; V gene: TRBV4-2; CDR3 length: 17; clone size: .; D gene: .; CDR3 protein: CASSQVHQAGEGEKLFF; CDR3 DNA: TGTGCCAGCAGCCAAGTTCATCAAGCCGGGGAAGGGGAAAAACTGTTTTTT
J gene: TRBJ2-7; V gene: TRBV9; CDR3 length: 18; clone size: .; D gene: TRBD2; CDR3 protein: CASSVGTSGGRSSYEQYF; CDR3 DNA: TGTGCCAGCAGCGTAGGGACTAGCGGGGGGCGCAGCTCCTACGAGCAGTACTTC
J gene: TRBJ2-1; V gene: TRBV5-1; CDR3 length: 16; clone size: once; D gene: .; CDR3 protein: CASSLEDFPSYNEQFF; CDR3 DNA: TGCGCCAGCAGCTTGGAGGACTTTCCCTCCTACAATGAGCAGTTCTTC
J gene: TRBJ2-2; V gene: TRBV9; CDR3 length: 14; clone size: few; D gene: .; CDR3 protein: CASSVRGGTGELFF; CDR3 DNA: TGTGCCAGCAGCGTAAGGGGTGGCACCGGGGAGCTGTTTTTT
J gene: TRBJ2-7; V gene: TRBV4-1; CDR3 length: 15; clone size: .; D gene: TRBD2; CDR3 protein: CASSWSGKRVHEQYF; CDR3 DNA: TGCGCCAGCAGCTGGAGCGGGAAACGTGTCCACGAGCAGTACTTC
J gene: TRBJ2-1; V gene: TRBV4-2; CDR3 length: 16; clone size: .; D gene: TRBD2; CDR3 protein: CASSQEESGGANEQFF; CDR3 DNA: TGTGCCAGCAGCCAAGAAGAGAGCGGGGGGGCGAATGAGCAGTTCTTC
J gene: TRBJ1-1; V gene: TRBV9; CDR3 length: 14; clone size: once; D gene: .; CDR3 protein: CASSLRGGNTEAFF; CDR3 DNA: TGTGCCAGCAGCCTCCGGGGGGGTAACACTGAAGCTTTCTTT
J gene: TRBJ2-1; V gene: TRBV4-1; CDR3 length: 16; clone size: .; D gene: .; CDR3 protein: CASSQVRTKWGNEQFF; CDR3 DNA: TGCGCCAGCAGCCAAGTAAGGACAAAGTGGGGAAATGAGCAGTTCTTC
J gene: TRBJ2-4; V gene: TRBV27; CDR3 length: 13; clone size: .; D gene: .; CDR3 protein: CASSSGTENIQYF; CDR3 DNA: TGTGCCAGCAGTTCAGGGACTGAAAACATTCAGTACTTC
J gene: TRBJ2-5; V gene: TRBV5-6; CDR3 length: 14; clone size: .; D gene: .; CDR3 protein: CASSRQGTGETQYF; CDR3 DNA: TGTGCCAGCAGCCGTCAGGGGACGGGAGAGACCCAGTACTTC
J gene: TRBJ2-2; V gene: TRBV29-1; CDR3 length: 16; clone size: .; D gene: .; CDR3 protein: CSVTRGLSGNTGELFF; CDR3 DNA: TGCAGCGTCACAAGAGGTCTTAGCGGGAACACCGGGGAGCTGTTTTTT
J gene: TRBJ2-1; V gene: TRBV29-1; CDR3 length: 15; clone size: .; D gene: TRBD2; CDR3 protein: CSVVKRERPYHEQFF; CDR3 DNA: TGCAGCGTTGTTAAGCGGGAGAGGCCCTATCATGAGCAGTTCTTC
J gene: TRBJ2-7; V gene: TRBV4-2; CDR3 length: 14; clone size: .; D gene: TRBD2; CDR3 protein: CASSQSAGVYEQYF; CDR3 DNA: TGTGCCAGCAGCCAATCAGCGGGAGTCTACGAGCAGTACTTC
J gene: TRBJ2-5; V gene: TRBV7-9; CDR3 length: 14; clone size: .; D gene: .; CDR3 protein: CASSLGLGLETQYF; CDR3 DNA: TGTGCCAGCAGCTTAGGTCTGGGACTAGAGACCCAGTACTTC
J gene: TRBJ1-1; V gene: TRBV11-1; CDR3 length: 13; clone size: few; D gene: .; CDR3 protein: CASRSREDTEAFF; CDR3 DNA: TGTGCCAGCCGGAGTAGGGAGGACACTGAAGCTTTCTTT